This passage covers 5 T cell receptor beta chains from one sample sequenced in a study of OX40 agonist ivuxolimab in advanced cancers. Using immunoSEQ multiplex PCR, the repertoire was profiled, and TCRdb retains in-frame clones only, with some absent. This sample has 58,000 or so clones, with around 87% found just once. Sequencing was performed on CD4+ or CD8+ T cells sorted from blood, taken in a trial of the OX40 agonist ivuxolimab. The receptors stem from an adult with an advanced solid tumor such as melanoma, head and neck, liver or kidney cancer.

The J gene is TRBJ2-2, the V gene TRBV7-8; the D is unclear. Per germline, CDR1 SGHVS and CDR2 FQNEAQ. V shed 1 base and J shed 8 bases, with 17 bases lying between them. The CDR3 extends over 16 amino acids. This CDR3 is CASSLVVIGAQGELFF. The CDR3 DNA reads TGTGCCAGCAGCTTAGTTGTTATCGGTGCCCAGGGGGAGCTGTTTTTT.

This sequence joins TRBV7-8 and TRBJ2-1; 7 positions match TRBD2. The V gene end was trimmed by 5 bases and the J gene end by 2 bases; junction bases not matched to a gene: 18. Germline V CDR1 and CDR2: SGHVS, FQNEAQ. This CDR3 spans 19 amino acids. CDR3 sequence (DNA): TGTGCCAGCAGCCCAAAGGCCCCAGCGGGAATATGGGCCTACAATGAGCAGTTCTTC. It encodes CASSPKAPAGIWAYNEQFF.

The rearrangement uses TRBV6-5 and TRBJ2-7; D tentatively reads TRBD1 or TRBD2 (5 bases each). Per germline, CDR1 MNHEY and CDR2 SVGAGI. The CDR3 is 15 amino acids. Trimming removed 7 bases from V and 2 bases from J, with 18 bases in between. The DNA for the CDR3 is TGTGCCAGCAAACCTTATCAGGGAGTCACCTACGAGCAGTACTTC. Translated: CASKPYQGVTYEQYF.

The chain couples TRBV5-1 to TRBJ2-3, with a weak D call TRBD2 (5 bases). Germline CDR1 and CDR2: SGHRS and YFSETQ. The CDR3 is 14 amino acids. Trimming removed 1 base at V and 2 bases at J, with 8 bases between. The CDR3 is CASSLWENTDTQYF. CDR3 in DNA: TGCGCCAGCAGCTTGTGGGAGAACACAGATACGCAGTATTTT.

The rearrangement joins TRBV28 to TRBJ2-7; D is uncertain. Germline V gene lookup returns CDR1 MDHEN and CDR2 SYDVKM. This CDR3 spans 14 amino acids. Trimming removed 2 bases at V and 0 bases at J, with 8 bases between. As DNA, the CDR3 is TGTGCCAGCAGTTTAATTGGAGCCTCCTACGAGCAGTACTTC. It codes for CASSLIGASYEQYF.